This record looks at one T cell receptor (beta chain) sequence and its context. Its antigen specificity is not known. Base qualities are not at hand, and no much larger clone is one base apart. Germline trimming amounts to 5 bases on V and 6 bases on J, with 6 as the count of junction bases outside the gene matches. From the cysteine up to the phenylalanine, the CDR3 has a length of 14 residues. Only the CDR3 part of the read is kept: 42 bases, read in frame from the first base. The germline V gene supplies CDR1 SGHTA and CDR2 FQGNSA. These data originate in a study of cytomegalovirus exposure and HLA in healthy donors (dated by TCRdb to about 2017). Background on the whole study: According to a later analysis, one platform produced both the approximately 110 validation repertoires and the 666 repertoires of the first cohort. High-throughput TCR immunosequencing, statistical association of individual TCRs with disease status, and machine learning were combined to predict cytomegalovirus infection status. Besides the first cohort of 550 to 750 subjects, a separate validation cohort made up of roughly 120 different subjects was used. The study aimed to test whether signatures of past pathogen exposure could be identified by cataloging public T cell receptors.

The library was produced with the immunoSEQ multiplex PCR assay. Per the source publication's procedure: To diagnose cytomegalovirus status from the catalog of TCR beta chain sequences, a statistical classification framework was built. What TCRdb holds here is the immuneACCESS table cut down to in-frame rearrangements. Part of the clones is not present; checked against another copy, under half of the missing clones reflect an unresolved V gene, and the others are unexplained. The V and J calls and clone size are taken from that table; D and trimming were inferred from the DNA. Here the sample has about 74,000 clones; approximately 95% occur a single time. Of the sample, under 2% is held by the ten largest clones. The study at large found these results: The classifier was reported to diagnose cytomegalovirus status with high specificity and sensitivity in both the original cohort and the validation cohort. The validation cohort had no HLA typing available for a later analysis, so co-occurrence within that cohort was assessed over all 120 or so repertoires. Most TCR sequences were observed very rarely across donors, whereas some public TCRs were present in many individuals. A total of roughly 160 TCR beta chains were listed by the study as associated with cytomegalovirus. Subsequent analysis determined that TCRs grouped into clusters in the first cohort also showed a tendency toward co-occurrence across the roughly 110 validation repertoires, and approximately 93% of cluster scores exceeded 0. In vitro tests confirmed that a few of the cytomegalovirus-associated TCR beta chains recognize cytomegalovirus antigens. According to the authors, the approach could potentially be generalized to other disease states and immunological phenotypes.

Donors formed part of the validation cohort, which comprised over a hundred subjects and was distinct from the first cohort of some 700 subjects. The origin of this receptor is a young man in good health and CMV-seropositive. Rearrangement joined TRBV7-2 to TRBJ2-3, with 9 bases matching TRBD2. The specimen sequenced was PBMCs. CDR3 protein: CASSPTSGADTQYF. The DNA sequence follows: TGTGCCAGCAGCCCGACTAGCGGAGCCGATACGCAGTATTTT.